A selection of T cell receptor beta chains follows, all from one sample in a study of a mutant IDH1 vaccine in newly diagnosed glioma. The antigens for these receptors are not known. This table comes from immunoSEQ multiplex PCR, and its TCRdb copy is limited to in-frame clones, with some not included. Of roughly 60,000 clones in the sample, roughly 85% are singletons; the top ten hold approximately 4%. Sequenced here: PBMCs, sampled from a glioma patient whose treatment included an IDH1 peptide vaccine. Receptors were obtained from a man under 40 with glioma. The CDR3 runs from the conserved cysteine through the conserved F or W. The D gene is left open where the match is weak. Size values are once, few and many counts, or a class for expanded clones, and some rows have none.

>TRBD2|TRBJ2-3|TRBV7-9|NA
TGTGCCAGCAGCTTAGCGGGGGGGAGCACAGATACGCAGTATTTT
CASSLAGGSTDTQYF
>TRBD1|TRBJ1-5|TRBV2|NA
TGTGCCAGCGGTTGGACAGGGGATCAGCCCCAGCATTTT
CASGWTGDQPQHF
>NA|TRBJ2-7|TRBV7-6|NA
TGTGCCAGCAGTACCAGTATGGGGACCGGGACAATCTACGAGCAGTACTTC
CASSTSMGTGTIYEQYF
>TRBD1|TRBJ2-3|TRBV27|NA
TGTGCCAGCAGGACAGGGGGGTCTAGCACAGATACGCAGTATTTT
CASRTGGSSTDTQYF
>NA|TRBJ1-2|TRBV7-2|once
TGTGCCAGCAGCTTATCATCCGGGGATACCGCTAACTATGGCTACACCTTC
CASSLSSGDTANYGYTF
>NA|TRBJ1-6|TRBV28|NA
TGTGCCAGCAGTTTATCTGGAGGGTACATCTCCTATAATTCACCCCTCCACTTT
CASSLSGGYISYNSPLHF
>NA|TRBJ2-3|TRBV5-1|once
TGCGCCAGCAGCCTAACCCCCCACATTGGAACTCCCGCAGATACGCAGTATTTT
CASSLTPHIGTPADTQYF
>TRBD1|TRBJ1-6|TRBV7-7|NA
TGTGCCAGCAGCTCTTACCTTTGGGACAGGAGCTCCTATAATTCACCCCTCCACTTT
CASSSYLWDRSSYNSPLHF
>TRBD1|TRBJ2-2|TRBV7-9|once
TGTGCCAGCAGCCCCCAAAGCGGGACAGGGCTTTCTACCGGGGAGCTGTTCTTT
CASSPQSGTGLSTGELFF
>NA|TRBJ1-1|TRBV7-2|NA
TGTGCCAGCAGCAACACTGAAGCTTTCTTT
CASSNTEAFF
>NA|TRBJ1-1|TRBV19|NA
TGTGCCAGTAGGGGGCCGGGACTTAAAAGCACTGAAGCTTTCTTT
CASRGPGLKSTEAFF
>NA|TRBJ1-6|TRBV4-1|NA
TGCGCCAGCAGCCAGTGGAAGAATTCACCCCTCCACTTT
CASSQWKNSPLHF
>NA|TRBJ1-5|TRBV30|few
TGTGAGGCCCCGCCCCAGCATTTT
CEAPPQHF
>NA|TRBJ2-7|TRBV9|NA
TGTGCCAGCAGCGTAGGATACGGTCTAGGGGACGAGCAGTACTTC
CASSVGYGLGDEQYF
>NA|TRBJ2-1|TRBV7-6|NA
TGTGCCAGCAGCTTAGCAAGGACCCCTGGGAATGAGCAGTTCTTC
CASSLARTPGNEQFF
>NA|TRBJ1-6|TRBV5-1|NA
TGCGCCAGCAGCTTTGACAGTGGCTCACCCCTCCACTTT
CASSFDSGSPLHF
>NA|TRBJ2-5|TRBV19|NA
TGTGCCAGTAGTCTCGAAGGGCCCGAGACCCAGTACTTC
CASSLEGPETQYF
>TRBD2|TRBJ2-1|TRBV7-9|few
TGTGCCAGCAGCTGGAGTGGGGGACTAGCGGGTGTCAACAATGAGCAGTTCTTC
CASSWSGGLAGVNNEQFF
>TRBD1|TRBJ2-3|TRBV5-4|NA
TGTGCCAGCAGCTCCCGGGACAGAATCACAGATACGCAGTATTTT
CASSSRDRITDTQYF
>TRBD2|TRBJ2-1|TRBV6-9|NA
TGTGCCAGTTTAGCGGGCGCGTACAATGAGCAGTTCTTC
CASLAGAYNEQFF
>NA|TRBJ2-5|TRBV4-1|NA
TGCGCCAGCAGCCAAGTCTCCGAGGAGACCCAGTACTTC
CASSQVSEETQYF
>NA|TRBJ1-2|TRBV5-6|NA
TGTGCCAGCAGCTTGGACAGGGCATATGGCTACACCTTC
CASSLDRAYGYTF
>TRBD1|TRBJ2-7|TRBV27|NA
TGTGCCAGCAGCCCTAGACAGGGGAGCTCCTACGAGCAGTACTTC
CASSPRQGSSYEQYF
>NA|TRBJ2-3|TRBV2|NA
TGTGCCAGCAGTTTCAGAGCGCCGGGCACAGATACGCAGTATTTT
CASSFRAPGTDTQYF
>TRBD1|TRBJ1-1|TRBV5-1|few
TGCGCCAGCAGCTTGGGGGACAGCAACACTGAAGCTTTCTTT
CASSLGDSNTEAFF
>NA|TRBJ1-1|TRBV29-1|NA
TGCAGCGTCGGTGATTCGGAAGCTTTCTTT
CSVGDSEAFF
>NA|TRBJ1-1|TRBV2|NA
TGTGCCAGCGCGGACTTTTCGCAATCGGGAGCTTTCTTT
CASADFSQSGAFF
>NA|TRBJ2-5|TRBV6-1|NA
TGTGCCAGCAGTAGGTTGCTGCGTGAGACCCAGTACTTC
CASSRLLRETQYF